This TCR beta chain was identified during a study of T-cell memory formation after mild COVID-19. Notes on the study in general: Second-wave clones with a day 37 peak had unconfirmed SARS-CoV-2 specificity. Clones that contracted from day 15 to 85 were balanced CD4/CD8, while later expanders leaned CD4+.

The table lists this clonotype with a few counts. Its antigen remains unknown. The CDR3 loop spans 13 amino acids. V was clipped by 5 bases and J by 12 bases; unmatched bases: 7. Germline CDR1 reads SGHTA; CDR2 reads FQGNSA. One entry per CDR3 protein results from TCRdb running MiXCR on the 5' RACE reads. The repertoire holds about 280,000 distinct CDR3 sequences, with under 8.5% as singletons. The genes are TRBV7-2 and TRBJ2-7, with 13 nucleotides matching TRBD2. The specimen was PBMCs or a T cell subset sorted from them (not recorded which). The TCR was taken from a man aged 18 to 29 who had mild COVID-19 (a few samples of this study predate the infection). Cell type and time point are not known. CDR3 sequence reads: CASSSGTSGEWYF. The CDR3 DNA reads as TGTGCCAGCAGCAGTGGGACTAGCGGGGAATGGTACTTC.